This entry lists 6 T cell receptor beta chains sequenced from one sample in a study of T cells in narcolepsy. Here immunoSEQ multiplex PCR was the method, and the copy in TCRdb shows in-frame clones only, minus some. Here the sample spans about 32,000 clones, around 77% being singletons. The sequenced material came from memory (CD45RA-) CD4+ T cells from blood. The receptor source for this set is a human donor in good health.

CDR3: CASRIGGSNQPQHF. The CDR3 DNA is TGCGCCAGCAGAATTGGGGGCAGCAATCAGCCCCAGCATTTT. The chain has TRBV10-2 and TRBJ1-5, with D possibly matching TRBD1 (6 bases). The CDR3 length is 14 residues. V was pared by 6 bases and J by 1 base, with 10 bases between. CDR1 WSHSY and CDR2 SAAADI come from the germline V gene.

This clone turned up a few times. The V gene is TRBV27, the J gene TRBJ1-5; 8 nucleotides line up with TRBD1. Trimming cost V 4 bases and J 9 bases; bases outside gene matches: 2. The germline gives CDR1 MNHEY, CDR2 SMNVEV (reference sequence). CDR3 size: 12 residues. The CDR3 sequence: CASSSRGRPQHF. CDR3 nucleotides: TGTGCCAGCAGTTCCAGGGGGCGGCCCCAGCATTTT.

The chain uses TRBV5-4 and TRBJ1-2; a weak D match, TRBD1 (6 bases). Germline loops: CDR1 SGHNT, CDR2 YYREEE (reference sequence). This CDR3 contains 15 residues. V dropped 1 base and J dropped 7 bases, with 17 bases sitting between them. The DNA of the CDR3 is TGTGCCAGCAGCTTGATCACAGGGACGACAGGTGGCTACACCTTC. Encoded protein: CASSLITGTTGGYTF.

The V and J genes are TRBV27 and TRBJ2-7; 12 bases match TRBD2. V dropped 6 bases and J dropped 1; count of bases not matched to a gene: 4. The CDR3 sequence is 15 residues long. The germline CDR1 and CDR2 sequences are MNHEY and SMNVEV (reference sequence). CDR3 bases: TGTGCCAGCAGACCTACTAGCGGGAGGTCCTACGAGCAGTACTTC. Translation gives CASRPTSGRSYEQYF.

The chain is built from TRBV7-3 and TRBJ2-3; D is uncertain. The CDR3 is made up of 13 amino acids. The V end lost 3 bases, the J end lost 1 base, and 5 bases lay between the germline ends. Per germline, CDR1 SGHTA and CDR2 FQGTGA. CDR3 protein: CASSFRRTDTQYF. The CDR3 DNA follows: TGTGCCAGCAGCTTTCGTCGCACAGATACGCAGTATTTT.

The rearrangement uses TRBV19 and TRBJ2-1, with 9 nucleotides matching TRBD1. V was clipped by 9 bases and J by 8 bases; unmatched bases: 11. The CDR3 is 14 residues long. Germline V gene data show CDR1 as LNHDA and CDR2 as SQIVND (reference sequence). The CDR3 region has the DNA TGTGCCAGCACCCGGGACAGGGTTTTTCATGAGCAGTTCTTC. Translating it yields CASTRDRVFHEQFF.